The 25 T cell receptor beta chains reported below all come from one sample, sequenced in a study of post-analysis software for immune sequencing data. cDNA libraries for TCR beta contained unique molecular identifiers. Each CDR3 protein is one row after TCRdb ran MiXCR on the PCR reads. This table has 750,000 to 900,000 distinct CDR3 sequences, approximately 44% appearing once. Their antigens remain unidentified. The study, taken as a whole, reports: Relative to controls, patients had 5 or 6 TRBV segments at higher frequency, with TRBV5-6, TRBV5-1 and TRBV20-1 among these.

Source material: blood. These receptors originate from a girl aged 10-17 years with multiple sclerosis.

Only a few counts were recorded for this clonotype. Germline and junction disagree at one end, which may indicate a read error. This sequence joins TRBV6-5 and TRBJ2-7; 12 bases align to TRBD2. The length of the CDR3 is 16 residues. Germline lookup yields CDR1 MNHEY and CDR2 SVGAGI. The CDR3: CASSDSSSGRVREQYF. The CDR3, as DNA: TGTGCCAGCAGTGACTCCTCTAGCGGGAGGGTTCGGGAGCAGTACTTC.

This chain links TRBV12-3 or TRBV12-4 with TRBJ1-1; D gene uncertain. CDR3 size: 11 residues. Trimming removed 6 bases from V and 3 bases from J, with 5 bases in between. CDR3 region: CASSDYTEAFF. The CDR3 region has the DNA TGTGCCAGCAGCGACTACACTGAAGCTTTCTTT.

This chain uses TRBV12-3 or TRBV12-4 with TRBJ1-1; 7 bases fit TRBD1. The CDR3 loop spans 16 amino acids. V shed 4 bases and J 1 base; nucleotides not matched to a gene: 9. The CDR3: CASSYPLDRRNTEAFF. The CDR3 DNA sequence: TGTGCCAGCAGTTACCCCTTGGACAGGCGGAACACTGAAGCTTTCTTT.

The sample holds a few counts of this clonotype. The chain uses TRBV15 and TRBJ1-4; maybe TRBD1 (6 bases). CDR1 is LNHNV, CDR2 YYDKDF, per germline (reference sequence). This CDR3 comprises 14 residues. V lost 6 bases to trimming and J lost 2 bases, with 10 bases between them. The CDR3 sequence: CATRTGSTNEKLFF. Here the CDR3 DNA reads TGTGCCACCAGAACAGGGAGTACTAATGAAAAACTGTTTTTT.

This clonotype has at least ten counts. The V gene is TRBV6-5, the J gene TRBJ1-2, with 7 bases aligning to TRBD1. The V gene's germline CDR1 is MNHEY and CDR2 SVGAGI. J was trimmed by 0 bases and V by 2 bases; bases with no gene match: 0. The CDR3 extends over 14 amino acids. The CDR3 DNA sequence: TGTGCCAGCAGTTACGGGACAGCTAACTATGGCTACACCTTC. Translation: CASSYGTANYGYTF.

There are a few counts of this clonotype. V and J are TRBV6-1 and TRBJ1-2; 7 bases match TRBD1. V gave up 2 bases and J gave up 2 bases; unmatched junction bases: 8. Germline values: CDR1 MNHNS, CDR2 SASEGT. The CDR3 runs 16 residues. CDR3 amino acids: CASSESVTGTNYGYTF. Written as DNA, the CDR3 is TGTGCCAGCAGTGAATCCGTGACAGGGACGAACTATGGCTACACCTTC.

CDR3 sequence (DNA): TGTGCCAGCAGCCAAACCGGGACAGGGGGCGAAACCGGGGAGCTGTTTTTT. This translates into CASSQTGTGGETGELFF. V gene TRBV6-1 combines with J gene TRBJ1-4; 12 bases are a match to TRBD1. The DNA end is more similar to TRBJ2-2, so the J call may be wrong. The CDR3 length is 17 residues. CDR1 and CDR2 (germline): MNHNS, SASEGT.

This chain connects TRBV6-5 to TRBJ2-7; perhaps TRBD2 as D (5 bases). This CDR3 region has 15 residues. CDR1 is MNHEY, CDR2 SVGAGI, per germline. The V and J ends lost 2 bases and 3 bases respectively, with 14 bases between them. The CDR3: CASSYITDSLYEQYF. In nucleotides, the CDR3 is TGTGCCAGCAGTTACATAACGGACTCCCTCTACGAGCAGTACTTC.

This clonotype was seen only once. The chain employs TRBV12-5 and TRBJ2-7, with 7 bases fitting TRBD1. After removal of 0 bases from V and 4 bases from J, the junction contained 9 bases not matched to a gene. CDR3 length: 16 amino acids. From germline, CDR1 is LGHNT and CDR2 FRNRAP. The CDR3, as DNA: TGTGCTAGTGGTTTGGTACTGGGACAGAGCCCATACGAGCAGTACTTC. Amino acid sequence: CASGLVLGQSPYEQYF.

The chain has TRBV28 and TRBJ2-1, with 10 bases lining up with TRBD2. The V and J ends lost 6 bases and 7 bases, in that order; junction bases with no gene match: 18. This CDR3 contains 18 residues. The germline V gene encodes CDR1 MDHEN and CDR2 SYDVKM. The CDR3 loop is CASSPFYQREGLRNEQFF. CDR3 DNA sequence: TGTGCCAGCAGCCCATTTTACCAGCGGGAGGGCCTGAGGAATGAGCAGTTCTTC. Looking up the rest from reference TRBV28 and TRBJ2-1 gives the full variable domain: DVKVTQSSRYLVKRTGEKVFLECVQDMDHENMFWYRQDPGLGLRLIYFSYDVKMKEKGDIPEGYSVSREKKERFSLILESASTNQTSMYLCASSPFYQREGLRNEQFFGPGTRLTVL.

This sequence joins TRBV7-3 and TRBJ2-2, with D unresolved. Trimming removed 2 bases at V and 1 base at J, with 11 bases between. This CDR3 contains 16 residues. The V gene's germline CDR1 is SGHTA and CDR2 FQGTGA. This chain's CDR3 is CASSLLGQKNTGELFF. CDR3 nucleotides: TGTGCCAGCAGCTTATTAGGCCAAAAGAACACCGGGGAGCTGTTTTTT.

This clonotype was detected only a few times. CDR3 amino acids: CASSPRDYSQETQYF. The CDR3 bases are TGTGCCAGCAGTCCCCGGGACTACTCCCAAGAGACCCAGTACTTC. This sequence joins TRBV12-3 or TRBV12-4 and TRBJ2-5; 7 nucleotides line up with TRBD2. After removal of 5 bases from V and 1 base from J, the junction contained 7 bases not matched to a gene. This CDR3 is 15 amino acids long.

This clonotype showed up just a few times. The J gene is TRBJ1-2, the V gene TRBV6-5, with D hard to call. There are 14 residues in the CDR3. Trimming took off 3 bases at V and 3 bases at J, with 11 bases between the two ends. Germline V gene lookup returns CDR1 MNHEY and CDR2 SVGAGI. The CDR3: CASSYSGLDYGYTF. CDR3 DNA: TGTGCCAGCAGTTATTCAGGATTAGACTATGGCTACACCTTC.

CDR3 loop: CATSRSRTGGYGYTF. The CDR3 nucleotides are TGTGCCACCAGCAGATCCCGGACAGGGGGCTATGGCTACACCTTC. This rearrangement joins TRBV15 to TRBJ1-2; 10 bases match TRBD1. This CDR3 is 15 amino acids long. Germline CDR1 is LNHNV and CDR2 is YYDKDF (reference sequence). J was trimmed by 4 bases and V by 2 bases; bases with no gene match: 4.

The chain uses TRBV7-9 and TRBJ2-1; D is tentatively TRBD1 or TRBD2 (6 bases each). Per the germline V gene, CDR1 is SEHNR and CDR2 is FQNEAQ (reference sequence). The CDR3 runs to 15 residues. V gave up 4 bases and J gave up 7 bases, with 17 bases separating them. DNA for the CDR3: TGTGCCAGCAGCTACCTTGGTAGGGGGAGGAATGAGCAGTTCTTC. This gives the protein CASSYLGRGRNEQFF.

The sample holds one count of this clonotype. The J gene is TRBJ2-1, the V gene TRBV2; the D gene is possibly TRBD2 (6 bases). V was cut by 10 bases and J by 8 bases, with 21 bases left in between. Germline V gene data show CDR1 as SNHLY and CDR2 as FYNNEI. The CDR3 runs 14 residues. The CDR3: CATLTTSPLDEQFF. As DNA, the CDR3 is TGTGCCACCTTAACTACTAGCCCTCTAGATGAGCAGTTCTTC.

V gene TRBV20-1 combines with J gene TRBJ2-1, with 9 nucleotides matching TRBD2. Trimming at V came to 1 base and at J to 5 bases, leaving 6 bases not matched to a gene. The CDR3 length is 15 residues. CDR1 is DFQATT, CDR2 SNEGSKA, per germline (reference sequence). CDR3 DNA sequence: TGCAGTGCTAGAGCTGCGGGAGGGGCTAACAATGAGCAGTTCTTC. Residues: CSARAAGGANNEQFF.

The chain combines TRBV12-3 or TRBV12-4 with TRBJ1-4; TRBD1 might be the D (5 bases). With 7 bases removed from V and 6 bases from J, the gap between germline ends came to 18 bases. The CDR3 length is 15 residues. CDR3 in DNA: TGTGCCAGCACCACGGGAAGACAGCTACATGAAAAACTGTTTTTT. It yields the protein CASTTGRQLHEKLFF.

There are a few counts of this clonotype. The chain links TRBV27 to TRBJ2-7; 8 positions match TRBD1. CDR1 is MNHEY, CDR2 SMNVEV, per germline (reference sequence). Losses at the gene ends were 5 bases for V and 1 base for J; bases not matched to a gene: 7. The length of the CDR3 is 15 residues. The CDR3 sequence is CASSIRRTGSYEQYF. CDR3 bases: TGTGCCAGCAGTATACGCAGGACAGGGTCCTACGAGCAGTACTTC.

This clonotype was recorded a few times. V and J are TRBV10-3 and TRBJ2-7, with D perhaps TRBD1 (6 bases). The CDR3 is 14 residues long. CDR1 and CDR2 (germline): ENHRY, SYGVKD. Between the trimmed V and J ends, which lost 3 bases and 2 bases, there was a span of 11 bases. DNA for the CDR3: TGTGCCATCAGTGAATCAAGGACAGCCTACGAGCAGTACTTC. It is translated as CAISESRTAYEQYF.

The gene calls are TRBV4-1 and TRBJ1-1; TRBD1 matches 10 bases. CDR3 length equals 16 residues. The germline gives CDR1 MGHRA, CDR2 YSYEKL. V lost 1 base, J lost 0 bases, and 2 bases stayed unmatched. In DNA, the CDR3 is TGCGCCAGCAGCCAAGGGGGACAGGGGCTGAACACTGAAGCTTTCTTT. This codes for CASSQGGQGLNTEAFF.

This clonotype was counted a few times. This chain links TRBV12-3 or TRBV12-4 with TRBJ1-1; TRBD1 aligns across 9 bases. V was pared by 7 bases and J by 3 bases, with 6 bases of the junction left unmatched. This CDR3 comprises 14 residues. The CDR3: CASNLGQGDTEAFF. CDR3 sequence (DNA): TGTGCCAGCAACTTGGGACAGGGAGACACTGAAGCTTTCTTT.

The rearrangement joins TRBV4-2 to TRBJ2-1, with D perhaps assigned TRBD1 or TRBD2 (6 bases each). V dropped 8 bases and J dropped 10 bases, with 15 bases sitting between them. The CDR3 has 12 amino acids. Germline CDR1 and CDR2: LGHNA and YNFKEQ. CDR3: CASAGGAGEQFF. CDR3 DNA: TGTGCCAGCGCCGGGGGCGCAGGGGAGCAGTTCTTC.

A single count supports this clonotype. This chain uses TRBV24-1 with TRBJ2-3, with 7 bases fitting TRBD2. V dropped 5 bases and J dropped 4; count of bases not matched to a gene: 11. This CDR3 has 16 amino acids. Per the germline V gene, CDR1 is KGHDR and CDR2 is SFDVKD. The CDR3 DNA is TGTGCCACCAGTGCCTTCGGGGAGGGAGTAGCAGATACGCAGTATTTT. This sequence encodes CATSAFGEGVADTQYF.

The V call is TRBV5-1, the J call TRBJ1-2; maybe TRBD1 (5 bases). Deletions cut 0 bases from V and 2 bases from J, with 11 bases between. The CDR3 sequence is 15 residues long. Germline assignment: CDR1 SGHRS and CDR2 YFSETQ. CDR3 amino acids: CASSLESGNNYGYTF. The DNA for the CDR3 is TGCGCCAGCAGCTTGGAGTCAGGGAACAACTATGGCTACACCTTC. Together with reference TRBV5-1 and TRBJ1-2, the CDR3 gives the full variable domain: KAGVTQTPRYLIKTRGQQVTLSCSPISGHRSVSWYQQTPGQGLQFLFEYFSETQRNKGNFPGRFSGRQFSNSRSEMNVSTLELGDSALYLCASSLESGNNYGYTFGSGTRLTVV.